The 32 T cell receptor beta chains listed next were all sequenced from one sample in a study of blood T cell repertoires in COVID-19. TCRdb's table, derived via immunoSEQ multiplex PCR, lists solely in-frame clones and lacks some. The sample lists roughly 350,000 clones; approximately 90% were seen once. The sample was peripheral blood. These TCRs come from a woman between 18 and 29 years old who had recovered from COVID-19.

The chain recombines TRBV6-5 with TRBJ1-2; TRBD1 agrees at 9 bases. CDR1 MNHEY and CDR2 SVGAGI come from the germline V gene. This CDR3 has 15 residues. The V segment lost 7 bases and the J segment 3 bases; nucleotides outside the gene matches: 9. The CDR3 region is CASITGTGFDYGYTF. The CDR3, as DNA: TGTGCCAGCATCACGGGGACAGGGTTCGACTATGGCTACACCTTC.

The rearrangement joins TRBV11-3 to TRBJ1-1; D perhaps matches TRBD1 (5 bases). The length of the CDR3 is 15 residues. The ends were cut back, 4 bases at V and 1 base at J, with 13 bases in the middle. Per the germline V gene, CDR1 is SGHNT and CDR2 is YENEEA. CDR3 in amino acids: CASSSRRQGNTEAFF. CDR3 DNA sequence: TGTGCCAGCAGCTCTCGAAGGCAGGGGAACACTGAAGCTTTCTTT. Full variable domain (outside the CDR3, taken from reference TRBV11-3 and TRBJ1-1): EAGVVQSPRYKIIEKKQPVAFWCNPISGHNTLYWYLQNLGQGPELLIRYENEEAVDDSQLPKDRFSAERLKGVDSTLKIQPAELGDSAVYLCASSSRRQGNTEAFFGQGTRLTVV.

This clone was detected only once. The J gene is TRBJ1-2, the V gene TRBV6-1, with TRBD1 matching over 7 bases. This CDR3 is built from 16 residues. V was clipped by 0 bases and J by 4 bases; unmatched bases: 8. The V gene's germline CDR1 is MNHNS and CDR2 SASEGT. CDR3 nucleotides: TGTGCCAGCAGTGAAGCGCCGGGACAGCGAGTCTATGGCTACACCTTC. It codes for CASSEAPGQRVYGYTF.

The chain combines TRBV6-1 with TRBJ2-7; 8 bases agree with TRBD1. J lost 4 bases, V lost 3 bases, and 5 bases had no gene match. This CDR3 is 14 amino acids long. Germline CDR1 reads MNHNS; CDR2 reads SASEGT. This CDR3 is CASSDGRGPYEQYV. The CDR3, as DNA: TGTGCCAGCAGTGACGGCAGGGGGCCGTACGAGCAGTACGTC.

This clone was seen only once. This rearrangement joins TRBV5-4 to TRBJ2-1, with 8 bases identical to TRBD2. The CDR3 extends over 15 amino acids. The germline gives CDR1 SGHNT, CDR2 YYREEE (reference sequence). Losses at the gene ends were 4 bases for V and 3 bases for J; bases not matched to a gene: 6. The CDR3 region has the DNA TGTGCCAGCAGCCTAAGCGGGAGTCTCTACAATGAGCAGTTCTTC. This gives the protein CASSLSGSLYNEQFF.

The CDR3 DNA follows: TGTGCCAGCAGTTTAGCGGGAGGGCTCCAAAACAATGAGCAGTTCTTC. Protein: CASSLAGGLQNNEQFF. This chain links TRBV2 with TRBJ2-1; 11 bases agree with TRBD2. There are 16 residues in the CDR3. Trimming took 5 bases from V and 5 from J; bases not matched to a gene: 8. Germline loops: CDR1 SNHLY, CDR2 FYNNEI. Supplemented by reference TRBV2 and TRBJ2-1, the full variable domain reads EPEVTQTPSHQVTQMGQEVILRCVPISNHLYFYWYRQILGQKVEFLVSFYNNEISEKSEIFDDQFSVERPDGSNFTLKIRSTKLEDSAMYFCASSLAGGLQNNEQFFGPGTRLTVL.

This chain connects TRBV19 to TRBJ2-3, with TRBD2 matching over 7 bases. In germline, CDR1 is LNHDA, CDR2 SQIVND (reference sequence). J was trimmed by 2 bases and V by 4 bases; bases with no gene match: 9. This CDR3 is built from 16 residues. The CDR3 spells CASSTDISGSTDTQYF. CDR3 nucleotides: TGTGCCAGTAGTACAGACATTAGCGGGTCCACAGATACGCAGTATTTT.

The chain links TRBV10-2 to TRBJ1-1, with TRBD1 identical over 8 bases. The V and J ends lost 7 bases and 3 bases, in that order; junction bases with no gene match: 7. Per germline, CDR1 WSHSY and CDR2 SAAADI. CDR3 length: 14 amino acids. This CDR3 is CASNYRGRYTEAFF. The CDR3 nucleotides read TGCGCCAGCAATTACAGGGGGAGGTACACTGAAGCTTTCTTT.

This clone has a single count. The chain employs TRBV6-2 or TRBV6-3 and TRBJ2-1; D is possibly TRBD2 (6 bases). The CDR3 runs to 15 residues. The germline V and J ends were trimmed by 0 bases and 3 bases, with 9 bases remaining between them. Per the germline V gene, CDR1 is MNHEY and CDR2 is SVGEGT. CDR3 amino acids: CASSYSTGVYNEQFF. The CDR3 nucleotides read TGTGCCAGCAGTTACTCGACGGGGGTCTACAATGAGCAGTTCTTC.

The chain joins TRBV3-1 (or the pseudogene TRBV3-2) to TRBJ1-1, with D unresolved. Trimming shortened V by 6 bases and J by 1 base, and 9 bases separated the two germline ends. From germline, CDR1 is LGHDT and CDR2 YNNKEL (reference sequence). There are 13 residues in the CDR3. Written as DNA, the CDR3 is TGTGCCAGCAGGCCTACAGAGAACACTGAAGCTTTCTTT. It specifies CASRPTENTEAFF.

This clone appeared a single time. This chain connects TRBV3-1 (or the pseudogene TRBV3-2) to TRBJ2-1, with 11 bases matching TRBD2. Germline V gene lookup returns CDR1 LGHDT and CDR2 YNNKEL (reference sequence). CDR3 length equals 14 residues. V was clipped by 6 bases and J by 4 bases; unmatched bases: 2. CDR3 amino acids: CASSLAGGYNEQFF. The DNA for the CDR3 is TGTGCCAGCAGTCTAGCGGGAGGTTACAATGAGCAGTTCTTC.

This clone showed up just once. J is TRBJ1-5 and V is TRBV15; D not resolved. Per germline, CDR1 LNHNV and CDR2 YYDKDF (reference sequence). V lost 0 bases and J lost 5, with 11 bases in between. The CDR3 totals 15 residues. For the CDR3, the DNA is TGTGCCACCAGCAGAGATCTGGGCAGTTATCAGCCCCAGCATTTT. Its protein product is CATSRDLGSYQPQHF.

This chain connects TRBV7-9 to TRBJ2-2; no reliable D call. Between the trimmed V and J ends, which lost 4 bases and 0 bases, there was a span of 9 bases. The CDR3 covers 15 residues. CDR1 and CDR2 (germline): SEHNR, FQNEAQ (reference sequence). CDR3 in DNA: TGTGCCAGCAGCTCGAGACTCGCGAACACCGGGGAGCTGTTTTTT. It encodes CASSSRLANTGELFF.

The gene calls are TRBV18 and TRBJ2-5; TRBD1 matches at 8 bases. V lost 3 bases and J lost 5; bases outside the gene matches: 11. Germline CDR1 reads KGHSH; CDR2 reads LQKENI. The CDR3 is made up of 16 amino acids. In nucleotides, the CDR3 is TGTGCCAGCTCACCCAAACCCGGGACAGGCGGGGAGACCCAGTACTTC. It yields the protein CASSPKPGTGGETQYF.

In its sample, this clone was seen once. V gene TRBV11-3 combines with J gene TRBJ1-1, with a tentative D call TRBD1 (6 bases). Germline V gene data show CDR1 as SGHNT and CDR2 as YENEEA. Trimming took off 5 bases at V and 11 bases at J, with 15 bases between the two ends. This CDR3 has 12 residues. DNA of the CDR3: TGTGCCAGCAGCAAATACAGGGAGAGGGCTTTCTTT. It specifies CASSKYRERAFF.

V gene TRBV27 combines with J gene TRBJ1-1; D may be TRBD1 (6 bases). The CDR3 loop spans 14 amino acids. Trimming left V 6 bases short and J 1 base short, with 12 bases between. Germline V gives CDR1 MNHEY, CDR2 SMNVEV (reference sequence). The CDR3 nucleotides read TGTGCCAGCAGAGTCTTACAGGGGAACACTGAAGCTTTCTTT. Its protein is CASRVLQGNTEAFF.

J is TRBJ1-6 and V is TRBV5-1, with 9 bases fitting TRBD1. The CDR3 extends over 14 amino acids. Trimming cost V 4 bases and J 10 bases; bases outside gene matches: 6. Germline V gene lookup returns CDR1 SGHRS and CDR2 YFSETQ. The CDR3 DNA reads TGCGCCAGCAGCCCGCGACAGGGGGAATCACCCCTCCACTTT. It codes for CASSPRQGESPLHF.

The CDR3 DNA is TGTGCTGGACAGGGGGGCTATGGCTACACCTTC. This encodes CAGQGGYGYTF. V usage is TRBV30 and J usage is TRBJ1-2; 10 bases match TRBD1. Looked up from germline, CDR1 is GTSNPN and CDR2 is SVGIG (reference sequence). This CDR3 has 11 residues.

This clone appeared a single time. The CDR3 DNA follows: TGTGCCAGTAGTATAGGCGCAGGGGGTAACAATCAGCCCCAGCATTTT. Amino acid sequence: CASSIGAGGNNQPQHF. This rearrangement joins TRBV19 to TRBJ1-5; 7 bases match TRBD1. The trim removed 1 base at V and 3 bases at J, leaving 6 bases unmatched. This CDR3 is built from 16 residues. The germline gives CDR1 LNHDA, CDR2 SQIVND (reference sequence). The complete variable domain, with remaining parts taken from reference TRBV19 and TRBJ1-5, reads DGGITQSPKYLFRKEGQNVTLSCEQNLNHDAMYWYRQDPGQGLRLIYYSQIVNDFQKGDIAEGYSVSREKKESFPLTVTSAQKNPTAFYLCASSIGAGGNNQPQHFGDGTRLSIL.

The CDR3: CASSKVKQGASRPQHF. The CDR3 nucleotides read TGTGCCAGCAGCAAAGTTAAACAGGGGGCTTCGCGGCCCCAGCATTTT. The chain employs TRBV21-1 and TRBJ1-5; TRBD1 is the table's D call, not checked against the DNA. TRBV21-1 is given as a pseudogene. This CDR3 contains 16 residues.

The rearrangement uses TRBV18 and TRBJ2-5; 11 bases are a match to TRBD1. The germline V gene encodes CDR1 KGHSH and CDR2 LQKENI. Trimming at V came to 4 bases and at J to 5 bases, leaving 6 bases not matched to a gene. This CDR3 region has 15 residues. The CDR3 region has the DNA TGTGCCAGCTCACTAGGACAGGGGGCAAAGGAGACCCAGTACTTC. This codes for CASSLGQGAKETQYF.

This rearrangement joins TRBV19 to TRBJ1-5, with D maybe TRBD1 (5 bases). The CDR3 extends over 12 amino acids. Germline-derived CDR1 and CDR2 are LNHDA and SQIVND (reference sequence). V shed 8 bases and J shed 7 bases, with 12 bases lying between them. CDR3: CASGQGWQPQHF. The CDR3 DNA reads as TGTGCCAGTGGGCAGGGATGGCAGCCCCAGCATTTT.

The chain employs TRBV29-1 and TRBJ2-1; no clear D. CDR1 is SQVTM, CDR2 ANQGSEA, per germline. The CDR3 consists of 11 residues. The ends were cut back, 4 bases at V and 4 bases at J, with 5 bases in the middle. The CDR3 spells CSVGVYNEQFF. Written as DNA, the CDR3 is TGCAGCGTTGGCGTTTACAATGAGCAGTTCTTC.

Concerning this clone itself: Because the CDR3 is missing its conserved closing phenylalanine or tryptophan, this is likely a read error. It is unclear where the CDR3 begins or ends on the DNA, so no DNA is shown, and the CDR3 is as TCRdb lists it. The rearrangement links TRBV3-1 (or the pseudogene TRBV3-2) to TRBJ2-3; the table's D call TRBD2 went unverified against the DNA. The CDR3 numbers 8 amino acids, ends counted. In germline, CDR1 is LGHDT, CDR2 YNNKEL (reference sequence). CDR3 region: CASSRGSP.

This chain uses TRBV9 with TRBJ2-2; TRBD1 aligns across 8 bases. There are 15 residues in the CDR3. The germline V gene has CDR1 SGDLS and CDR2 YYNGEE. Trimming took 0 bases from V and 4 from J; bases not matched to a gene: 2. This chain's CDR3 is CASSVGQGLTGELFF. For the CDR3, the DNA is TGTGCCAGCAGCGTAGGACAGGGGCTCACCGGGGAGCTGTTTTTT.

DNA for the CDR3: TGTGCCAGCAGCTTAACCCCGACAGCTAGCACAGATACGCAGTATTTT. Protein: CASSLTPTASTDTQYF. The chain uses TRBV5-4 and TRBJ2-3, with D possibly TRBD1 on 5 matching bases. Trimming took 2 bases from V and 0 from J, leaving 13 bases between them. The CDR3 runs 16 residues. Germline lookup yields CDR1 SGHNT and CDR2 YYREEE (reference sequence).

The chain employs TRBV11-3 and TRBJ2-1; 9 nucleotides line up with TRBD2. The CDR3 has 17 residues. Per the germline V gene, CDR1 is SGHNT and CDR2 is YENEEA. Germline trimming cut 5 bases from V and 5 bases from J; bases unmatched to any gene: 13. DNA for the CDR3: TGTGCCAGCAGCCCACCCCGGAGGGCTAGCGGGAACAATGAGCAGTTCTTC. It specifies CASSPPRRASGNNEQFF. The entire variable domain, with the rest obtained from reference TRBV11-3 and TRBJ2-1, is as follows: EAGVVQSPRYKIIEKKQPVAFWCNPISGHNTLYWYLQNLGQGPELLIRYENEEAVDDSQLPKDRFSAERLKGVDSTLKIQPAELGDSAVYLCASSPPRRASGNNEQFFGPGTRLTVL.

Only one count was recorded for this clone. The chain links TRBV29-1 to TRBJ2-3, with D maybe TRBD1 (5 bases). V was shortened by 5 bases and J by 4 bases, with 16 bases between the two germline ends. CDR1 and CDR2 (germline): SQVTM, ANQGSEA. This CDR3 spans 14 amino acids. In DNA form, the CDR3 reads TGCAGCGTTAAGGGGCGGCAACGCGCAGATACGCAGTATTTT. Its translation: CSVKGRQRADTQYF.

The rearrangement links TRBV7-9 to TRBJ2-3; D remains ambiguous. The germline gives CDR1 SEHNR, CDR2 FQNEAQ (reference sequence). The CDR3 consists of 17 residues. The V end was cut by 5 bases, the J end by 2 bases, with 20 bases between. The CDR3 protein is CASSRIEDDSFTDTQYF. DNA for the CDR3: TGTGCCAGCAGCCGTATAGAAGACGACTCCTTCACAGATACGCAGTATTTT.

The V call is TRBV6-5, the J call TRBJ2-1; 8 positions match TRBD2. The V and J ends lost 8 bases and 9 bases, in that order; junction bases with no gene match: 15. This CDR3 contains 15 residues. The germline V gene has CDR1 MNHEY and CDR2 SVGAGI. The CDR3 nucleotides are TGTGCCAGCGGACGTCCAGCGGGAGAAGTGGGTGAGCAGTTCTTC. As protein: CASGRPAGEVGEQFF.

The rearrangement uses TRBV4-3 and TRBJ1-2; unclear D gene. The CDR3 loop spans 14 amino acids. Germline V gene data show CDR1 as LGHNA and CDR2 as YSLEER. Trimming left V 0 bases short and J 2 bases short, with 7 bases between. In DNA, the CDR3 is TGCGCCAGCAGCCAAGATGGGAGCAACTATGGCTACACCTTC. Translated, it gives CASSQDGSNYGYTF.

CDR3 coding DNA: TGTGCCAGCAGTTACCTCCTCCGGCCCTCGGGCACCGGGGAGCTGTTTTTT. It encodes CASSYLLRPSGTGELFF. V gene TRBV6-2 or TRBV6-3 combines with J gene TRBJ2-2; the D is unclear. V lost 2 bases and J 4 bases, leaving 17 bases between the germline ends. Germline V lookup: CDR1 MNHEY, CDR2 SVGEGT. The CDR3 is 17 residues long.